The TCR beta chain described here comes from a study of cytomegalovirus exposure and HLA in healthy donors. After removal of 6 bases from V and 5 bases from J, the junction contained 6 bases not matched to a gene. CDR3 size: 14 residues. Germline values: CDR1 ENHRY, CDR2 SYGVKD. PCR used 60 Vbeta primers and 13 Jbeta primers. This table comes from immunoSEQ multiplex PCR, and its TCRdb copy is limited to in-frame clones, with some not included. The repertoire holds 150,000 to 200,000 clones, with roughly 80% as singletons. The specimen sequenced was PBMCs. This sequence joins TRBV10-3 and TRBJ1-5; 8 positions match TRBD1. The source is a female donor in good health and CMV-seronegative. CDR3 DNA sequence: TGTGCCATCAGAGGACAGGGAAGGGATCAGCCCCAGCATTTT. Amino acids: CAIRGQGRDQPQHF.